This TCR beta chain emerged from a study of tumor-infiltrating lymphocytes in primary liver carcinoma. Looking at the study overall: By surgical resection, the patients were treated for their primary liver carcinoma.

The researchers produced TCR beta cDNA from around 0.5 ug total RNA with a constant-region primer. Slightly modified ARM-PCR, run as three nested multiplex PCR rounds, produced the TCR beta libraries. Primers for the first two PCR rounds were TRBV1-TRBV30 forward primers and a C-beta reverse primer (about 9 cycles per round). TCRdb used MiXCR to reprocess the multiplex PCR reads, holding one entry per CDR3 protein. Seen here are fewer than 400,000 distinct CDR3 sequences, around three fifths observed once, and the top ten hold approximately 17%. Unsorted whole blood yielded blood RNA, and germline DNA was extracted as well. The CDR3 is 14 residues long. Germline V gives CDR1 SEHNR, CDR2 FQNEAQ (reference sequence). As to this clonotype: The junction does not match germline at one end; this may be a read error.

The sequence was collected from a woman in her twenties or thirties with primary liver carcinoma and hepatitis B virus infection. V is TRBV7-9 and J is TRBJ2-7; the D is unclear. The sequenced sample was peripheral blood. CDR3 coding DNA: TGCGCCAGCAGCCTCCCGACTCACCGCTACGAGCGGTACTTC. Translation: CASSLPTHRYERYF.